The 27 T cell receptor beta chains given below trace back to one sample, sequenced in a study of blood T cell repertoires in COVID-19. Using immunoSEQ multiplex PCR, the repertoire was profiled, and TCRdb retains in-frame clones only, with some absent. The data contain roughly 170,000 clones, around 87% of them singletons. The material sequenced was peripheral blood. These receptors were obtained from a woman between 65 and 79 years old with COVID-19, enrolled during active disease.

This clone was picked up one time. CDR3 protein: CASSLEGVSNQPQHF. DNA of the CDR3: TGCGCCAGCAGCTTGGAGGGAGTTAGCAATCAGCCCCAGCATTTT. This rearrangement joins TRBV5-1 to TRBJ1-5, with D hard to call. Germline loops: CDR1 SGHRS, CDR2 YFSETQ. V lost 0 bases and J 0 bases, leaving 7 bases between the germline ends. The CDR3 contains 15 residues.

The chain combines TRBV10-1 with TRBJ1-3, with D possibly matching TRBD1 (5 bases). CDR1 and CDR2 (germline): WNHNN, SYGVQD (reference sequence). Trimming pared 4 bases from V and 2 bases from J, leaving 9 bases between. This CDR3 comprises 14 residues. The CDR3 DNA reads TGCGCCAGCAGTGCCAGGGTCGCTGGAAACACCATATATTTT. This translates into CASSARVAGNTIYF.

This chain connects TRBV7-3 to TRBJ2-2, with TRBD1 as a possible D gene (5 bases). V lost 3 bases to trimming and J lost 7 bases, with 12 bases between them. The CDR3 covers 14 residues. CDR1 and CDR2 from the germline V gene are SGHTA and FQGTGA. This chain's CDR3 is CASSFGRADGELFF. In DNA, the CDR3 is TGTGCCAGCAGCTTCGGCAGGGCGGACGGGGAGCTGTTTTTT.

V gene TRBV6-5 combines with J gene TRBJ1-1; 7 nucleotides align to TRBD1. The V segment lost 8 bases and the J segment 5 bases; nucleotides outside the gene matches: 8. The CDR3 has 13 amino acids. The germline CDR1 and CDR2 sequences are MNHEY and SVGAGI. Here the CDR3 DNA reads TGTGCCAGCCTTCGACAGGGTTGGACTGAAGCTTTCTTT. Its protein is CASLRQGWTEAFF.

As to this clone: This CDR3 is also generated by other DNA sequences in the sample. The V and J genes are TRBV5-1 and TRBJ2-5; possible D gene TRBD2, 6 bases. Germline values: CDR1 SGHRS, CDR2 YFSETQ. The CDR3 sequence is 14 residues long. Trimming stripped 2 bases from V and 5 bases from J, with 13 bases between. CDR3 DNA sequence: TGCGCCAGCAGCTTAGGGACTGGGGACGAGACCCAGTACTTC. As protein: CASSLGTGDETQYF.

In its sample, this clone was seen a few times. V usage is TRBV13 and J usage is TRBJ1-5, with 8 positions matching TRBD1. With V trimmed by 0 bases and J by 5 bases, 0 bases remained unmatched. The CDR3 sequence is 14 residues long. CDR1 is PRHDT, CDR2 FYEKMQ, per germline (reference sequence). The CDR3 DNA is TGTGCCAGCAGCTTAGGGGACAGGGATCAGCCCCAGCATTTT. This codes for CASSLGDRDQPQHF.

This sequence joins TRBV6-2 or TRBV6-3 and TRBJ2-7; 7 positions match TRBD2. Losses at the gene ends were 4 bases for V and 4 bases for J; bases not matched to a gene: 4. This CDR3 has 13 amino acids. The germline V gene encodes CDR1 MNHEY and CDR2 SVGEGT. CDR3 in DNA: TGTGCCAGCAGTTTCGGCGGGAGTTACGAGCAGTACTTC. Amino acid sequence: CASSFGGSYEQYF.

The chain couples TRBV20-1 to TRBJ2-5; TRBD1 is a possible D gene (5 bases). Germline assignment: CDR1 DFQATT and CDR2 SNEGSKA (reference sequence). This CDR3 has 11 residues. The V and J ends lost 6 bases and 1 base respectively, with 6 bases between them. CDR3 residues: CSARAQETQYF. CDR3 nucleotide sequence: TGCAGTGCCAGGGCCCAAGAGACCCAGTACTTC.

The V and J genes are TRBV19 and TRBJ2-3; D is undetermined. Germline loops: CDR1 LNHDA, CDR2 SQIVND (reference sequence). V lost 7 bases, J lost 2 bases, and 13 bases lay in between. The CDR3 totals 14 residues. The CDR3 here is CASNPSIVTDTQYF. CDR3 coding DNA: TGTGCCAGTAACCCATCGATAGTCACAGATACGCAGTATTTT.

V gene TRBV28 combines with J gene TRBJ2-7, with TRBD1 identical over 9 bases. CDR1 MDHEN and CDR2 SYDVKM come from the germline V gene. Trimming cost V 5 bases and J 5 bases; bases outside gene matches: 10. The CDR3 extends over 15 amino acids. The CDR3 region is CASSPVGTGSHEQYF. Here the CDR3 DNA reads TGTGCCAGCAGTCCAGTGGGGACAGGGTCCCACGAGCAGTACTTC.

V and J are TRBV10-3 and TRBJ1-5, with 8 bases that match TRBD1. Germline CDR1 ENHRY, CDR2 SYGVKD. After removal of 6 bases from V and 3 bases from J, the junction contained 1 base not matched to a gene. The CDR3 spans 13 residues. For the CDR3, the DNA is TGTGCCATCAGGGACAGGGACAATCAGCCCCAGCATTTT. Translated: CAIRDRDNQPQHF.

This chain joins TRBV6-5 and TRBJ1-5; D call uncertain. This CDR3 is 16 amino acids long. V gave up 0 bases and J gave up 4 bases, with 13 bases separating them. Germline V lookup: CDR1 MNHEY, CDR2 SVGAGI. The CDR3 sequence is CASSYSTRPDNQPQHF. For the CDR3, the DNA is TGTGCCAGCAGTTACTCGACCAGGCCGGATAATCAGCCCCAGCATTTT.

V usage is TRBV5-4 and J usage is TRBJ2-7; D may be TRBD1 (6 bases). This CDR3 has 13 amino acids. The V gene's germline CDR1 is SGHNT and CDR2 YYREEE (reference sequence). V lost 0 bases and J lost 4, with 8 bases in between. The CDR3 sequence is CASSLVDRYEQYF. CDR3 coding DNA: TGTGCCAGCAGCTTGGTGGACAGATACGAGCAGTACTTC.

The chain links TRBV3-1 (or the pseudogene TRBV3-2) to TRBJ2-1; tentative D call: TRBD2 (6 bases). V was shortened by 9 bases and J by 5 bases, with 23 bases between the two germline ends. The CDR3 has 16 amino acids. Germline CDR1 reads LGHDT; CDR2 reads YNNKEL (reference sequence). The CDR3, as DNA: TGTGCCAGGAACGATAACCGGGAGAAGGTAGACAATGAGCAGTTCTTC. Its protein product is CARNDNREKVDNEQFF.

J is TRBJ1-4 and V is TRBV6-6; D not certain. Looked up from germline, CDR1 is MNHNY and CDR2 is SVGAGI (reference sequence). This CDR3 has 16 amino acids. Trimming pared 2 bases from V and 5 bases from J, leaving 15 bases between. CDR3: CASSYPPEGANEKLFF. The CDR3 DNA sequence: TGTGCCAGCAGTTACCCTCCAGAGGGCGCGAATGAAAAACTGTTTTTT.

The chain is built from TRBV7-2 and TRBJ2-1; 7 bases match TRBD2. The germline CDR1 and CDR2 sequences are SGHTA and FQGNSA. CDR3 length equals 14 residues. With V trimmed by 2 bases and J by 2 bases, 0 bases remained unmatched. The CDR3 loop is CASSLSGTYNEQFF. The CDR3 DNA reads as TGTGCCAGCAGCTTAAGCGGGACCTACAATGAGCAGTTCTTC.

This CDR3 is CASSQQTGINEKLFF. The CDR3 DNA follows: TGTGCCAGCAGCCAACAGACAGGGATTAATGAAAAACTGTTTTTT. This chain links TRBV3-1 (or the pseudogene TRBV3-2) with TRBJ1-4; 7 bases match TRBD1. The CDR3 is 15 residues long. J gave up 4 bases and V 2 bases, and 4 bases lay outside the gene matches. Germline V gene sequence: CDR1 LGHDT, CDR2 YNNKEL (reference sequence).

The chain couples TRBV3-1 (or the pseudogene TRBV3-2) to TRBJ2-3, with 12 bases aligning to TRBD2. The CDR3 covers 16 residues. Germline CDR1 and CDR2: LGHDT and YNNKEL (reference sequence). The ends lost 5 bases at V and 4 bases at J; junction bases unmatched: 7. The DNA for the CDR3 is TGTGCCAGCAGCAAGTACCTAGCGGGAGGGGCAGATACGCAGTATTTT. This translates into CASSKYLAGGADTQYF.

V gene TRBV9 combines with J gene TRBJ2-7; 7 bases map to TRBD1. Trimming took 0 bases from V and 3 from J; bases not matched to a gene: 6. This CDR3 spans 15 amino acids. CDR1 SGDLS and CDR2 YYNGEE come from the germline V gene. CDR3 in DNA: TGTGCCAGCAGCGTAGAGGACAGGCCCCTCTACGAGCAGTACTTC. Amino acids: CASSVEDRPLYEQYF.

The genes are TRBV3-1 (or the pseudogene TRBV3-2) and TRBJ1-6, with 7 nucleotides matching TRBD1. The germline gives CDR1 LGHDT, CDR2 YNNKEL (reference sequence). V lost 2 bases and J lost 7; bases outside the gene matches: 5. This CDR3 has 15 residues. The CDR3 nucleotides are TGTGCCAGCAGCCAAACCGGGACAGAAAATTCACCCCTCCACTTT. Its translation is CASSQTGTENSPLHF.

V and J are TRBV19 and TRBJ1-2; D is unclear. CDR1 LNHDA and CDR2 SQIVND come from the germline V gene (reference sequence). This CDR3 has 13 residues. V lost 5 bases and J lost 2, with 9 bases in between. CDR3 loop: CASSPKTNYGYTF. CDR3 DNA: TGTGCCAGTAGTCCAAAGACAAACTATGGCTACACCTTC.

The chain combines TRBV19 with TRBJ2-3, with 9 bases fitting TRBD2. The CDR3 totals 14 residues. Looked up from germline, CDR1 is LNHDA and CDR2 is SQIVND (reference sequence). V trimming: 6 bases; J trimming: 1 base; junction bases outside the gene matches: 2. CDR3 nucleotide sequence: TGTGCCAGTAGGGCTAGCGGGGGCACAGATACGCAGTATTTT. Amino acids: CASRASGGTDTQYF.

The gene calls are TRBV3-1 (or the pseudogene TRBV3-2) and TRBJ2-1; D is undetermined. Per the germline V gene, CDR1 is LGHDT and CDR2 is YNNKEL (reference sequence). The CDR3 contains 14 residues. Trimming cost V 1 base and J 9 bases, with 13 bases left between them. The CDR3 spells CASSQGRLVFEQFF. The DNA of the CDR3 is TGTGCCAGCAGCCAAGGGAGATTAGTCTTTGAGCAGTTCTTC.

This rearrangement joins TRBV4-1 to TRBJ2-1, with D perhaps matching TRBD2 (6 bases). CDR3 length: 18 amino acids. Germline CDR1 reads MGHRA; CDR2 reads YSYEKL. Trimming left V 4 bases short and J 3 bases short, with 22 bases between. The CDR3: CASSRYLAGTSDYNEQFF. The CDR3, as DNA: TGCGCCAGCAGCCGCTACCTCGCCGGGACTTCGGACTACAATGAGCAGTTCTTC.

The V and J genes are TRBV3-1 (or the pseudogene TRBV3-2) and TRBJ1-2, with D perhaps TRBD1 (6 bases). Germline lookup yields CDR1 LGHDT and CDR2 YNNKEL (reference sequence). Trimming took off 3 bases at V and 8 bases at J, with 16 bases between the two ends. The CDR3 consists of 14 residues. The CDR3 here is CASSHEQGSSGYTF. The CDR3 DNA sequence: TGTGCCAGCAGCCATGAACAGGGTAGTTCGGGCTACACCTTC.

Only one count was recorded for this clone. The chain employs TRBV3-1 (or the pseudogene TRBV3-2) and TRBJ2-7, with D possibly matching TRBD1 (5 bases). Germline CDR1 reads LGHDT; CDR2 reads YNNKEL (reference sequence). This CDR3 spans 13 amino acids. V was cut by 4 bases and J by 2 bases, with 9 bases left in between. The CDR3 is CASSLQGPYEQYF. The CDR3 coding sequence is TGTGCCAGCAGCCTGCAGGGTCCCTACGAGCAGTACTTC.

The rearrangement joins TRBV6-5 to TRBJ1-2, with D possibly being TRBD1 (5 bases). CDR1 MNHEY and CDR2 SVGAGI come from the germline V gene. The V end lost 4 bases, the J end lost 5 bases, and 20 bases lay between the germline ends. CDR3 size: 16 residues. Written as DNA, the CDR3 is TGTGCCAGCAGTTCCCCGGCAGGGCCTGAAGGATATGGCTACACCTTC. Translating gives CASSSPAGPEGYGYTF.